The entry below gives a single T cell receptor beta chain sequence along with its context. Its cognate antigen is unknown. This specimen belongs to a study of shared clonotypes between healthy human individuals. Study summary: Every donor yielded three CD4 naive, three CD4 memory, two CD8 naive and one CD8 memory plate. Study observations and caveats: In the sorted subsets, rarefaction showed sequencing was incomplete despite large depth. It was anticipated that sequencing depth would influence how many clonotypes donors shared.

The test was conducted at deep level. This table comes from immunoSEQ multiplex PCR, and its TCRdb copy is limited to in-frame clones, with some not included. Of nearly 2 million clones in the sample, roughly 94% were seen once. CD45RO negativity and positive selection for CCR7 defined naive CD8 cells, a population that excluded terminally differentiated effector memory CD45RA+ cells. V was pared by 1 base and J by 4 bases, with 8 bases between. CDR1 MGHRA and CDR2 YSYEKL come from the germline V gene. This CDR3 is built from 13 residues. Sequencing was carried out using naive CD8+ T cells sorted from blood. The sequence derives from a man aged 18 to 29 in good health. V is TRBV4-1 and J is TRBJ2-7; D unclear. The CDR3 nucleotides are TGCGCCAGCAGCCAAGTGGTCTTTTACGAGCAGTACTTC. It encodes CASSQVVFYEQYF.